This record covers a single TCR beta chain. Its antigen remains unidentified. Untouched CD4+ T cells were isolated by negative selection, averaging approximately 98% purity. The repertoire was sequenced with immunoSEQ multiplex PCR; TCRdb's copy has only in-frame clones and lacks some. Of some 110,000 clones listed, 92% are singletons. This CDR3 is built from 14 residues. The germline V and J ends were trimmed by 0 bases and 8 bases, with 11 bases remaining between them. Germline loops: CDR1 MNHNS, CDR2 SASEGT. This specimen belongs to a study of T cell repertoires and HLA-DP antigens. Whole-study results and caveats: Responder cells were total CD4+ cells with a HeLa antigen-presenting system.

Sequenced: CD4+ T cells from PBMCs. The clonotype originates from a young woman in good health and CMV-seronegative. V is TRBV6-1 and J is TRBJ1-3; D is perhaps TRBD1 (6 bases). The CDR3 DNA follows: TGTGCCAGCAGTGAAGCCCGGGGGCGTCACACCATATATTTT. Translating it yields CASSEARGRHTIYF.